Described below is a single TCR beta chain sequence and its context. This clone was picked up one time. Its antigen remains unidentified. No much larger clone is present one base from it, and per-base qualities are unavailable. The CDR3 numbers 15 residues from cysteine through phenylalanine. Of the read, only the CDR3 DNA is kept; its 45 bases are in frame from base 1. According to the germline V gene, CDR1 reads SGHTA and CDR2 reads FQGNSA. V has 3 bases trimmed and J has 3 bases trimmed; junction bases matching no gene number 7. CD8 naive samples were CD45RO-negative cells positively selected for CCR7, giving a CD45RA+CCR7+ population that excluded TemRA cells. Healthy HIV-negative adults with no recently reported acute infections or vaccinations were included as donors. Only Caucasian adults living in Nashville, Tennessee, USA were represented among the donors. Blood was collected by leukapheresis, and PBMCs were isolated by Ficoll-Histopaque density gradient centrifugation and then cryopreserved in liquid nitrogen vapor phase. Purity and quantity of every magnetically sorted T cell population were checked by analytical flow cytometry. Genomic DNA was isolated from every sorted fraction and measured by UV absorbance on a Nanodrop 2000c.

Using the deep immunoSEQ assay, multiplex PCR amplified TCR CDR3 regions from genomic DNA. Genomic DNA extracted from each cell subset was distributed evenly over all wells of several immunoSEQ 96-well plates, and each plate served as one replicate. Each replicate PCR for sorted subsets received 150 to 250 ng genomic DNA, equal to tens of thousands of T cell genomes. The purified libraries were quantified using a Qubit 3.0 fluorometer, sized with a Bioanalyzer 2100, and then quantified again using the KAPA Library Quantification kit. Every immunoSEQ 96-well plate was sequenced on a separate single-read 150-cycle Illumina NextSeq 550 flow cell. Under the source paper's analysis protocol: The immunoSEQ output contained only junctional sequences without quality scores, so filtering could not match that applied to full-length reads. Sequences were annotated with PyIR, a Python wrapper for IgBLAST v1.9, and V/J genes and CDR3 were assigned using IMGT germline references. Reads were filtered out if the reads had weak V/J assignments (E-value above 1e-6), no CDR3, stop codons, out-of-frame junctions, or ambiguous translated residues. V3J clonotypes were defined as sequences sharing the same inferred V gene, J gene, and CDR3 amino acid sequence. To compute the percentage overlap between repertoires, the number of shared unique clonotypes was divided by the size of the smaller repertoire. Richness of each repertoire was evaluated using RTK rarefaction, the Chao1 estimator, and Recon v2.1 estimates of unobserved clonotypes. Generation probabilities were computed with OLGA for all TCRbeta clonotypes obtained by the gDNA method from four donors. Here the immuneACCESS table is served through TCRdb, limited to in-frame sequences with V and J called. Missing clones are a known gap in these copies; in checked studies unresolved V genes cover under half, and the rest lacks a known reason. V and J calls and clone size are as listed in that table; D and trimming were resolved from the DNA. Here the sample has about 2.1 million clones; about 94% occur a single time. Of the sample, about 1.7% is held by the ten largest clones.

This sample was taken from a study of shared clonotypes between healthy human individuals (dated by TCRdb to 2019 to 2021). Regarding the study in general: A few men and two women, aged 18 to 49 years, made up the cohort. Leukapheresis yielded between about 0.8 and 9.5 billion PBMCs per donor. The study deeply sequenced blood TCR repertoires of about 5 healthy adults to estimate repertoire size and the extent of clonotype sharing between individuals. Per donor, three plates each were used for CD4 naive and CD4 memory, two for CD8 naive, and one for CD8 memory. Libraries were prepared and TCR repertoires were sequenced by different laboratories using diverse techniques, in order to increase sequencing depth and limit assay-specific biases.

What the work shows at the level of the full study, not this receptor alone: Based on pairwise subsampling, the degree of clonotype sharing among donors was expected to be affected by sequencing depth. About 5% of naive CD4, approximately 3.7% of naive CD8, around 2.3% of memory CD4, and less than 0.45% of memory CD8 clonotypes were shared across several donors. The genetic and exposure-history diversity represented was limited by the small number of donors. Clonotypes shared by all four sorted-subset donors showed higher generation probabilities than non-shared clonotypes. Estimated clonotype richness was generally larger for naive than for memory subsets. Incomplete sequencing was indicated by rarefaction of sorted-subset datasets, despite the large sequencing depth. Sampling was restricted to blood, and TCR repertoires in tissue are likely to differ from TCR repertoires in blood.

What was sequenced was naive CD8+ T cells from PBMCs. Interpreted using the paper, the cell subset or site label stands for: CD45RA+CCR7+. The origin of this receptor is a man aged 18 to 35 in good health. Some clones in this sample may be carry-over from other donors' samples. The rearrangement combines TRBV7-2 with TRBJ1-1, and 7 junctional nucleotides match TRBD1. The CDR3 amino acid sequence is: CASSFRKGADTEAFF. Read as DNA, the sequence is TGTGCCAGCAGCTTCAGGAAGGGGGCAGACACTGAAGCTTTCTTT.